Included here is one T cell receptor beta chain sequence, with context. The PCR ran on 60 Vbeta and 13 Jbeta primers. Repertoires were generated with immunoSEQ multiplex PCR, while TCRdb's copy carries only in-frame clones and drops some. The sample records over 100,000 clones, roughly 79% being singletons. The entry originates in a study of cytomegalovirus exposure and HLA in healthy donors. The CDR3 contains 14 residues. The sample comprised PBMCs. The source is a woman in her 50s in good health and CMV-seropositive. The chain has TRBV21-1 and TRBJ2-1; TRBD1, as called in the table, went unchecked against the DNA. TRBV21-1 is termed a pseudogene. CDR3 nucleotides: TGTGCCAGCAGCAAATCAACAGGGGACCATGAGCAGTTCTTC. This sequence encodes CASSKSTGDHEQFF.